The 19 T cell receptor beta chains in this list originate from one sample, sequenced in a study of beta chain features in type 1 diabetes. All of the isolated RNA was reverse transcribed, so expressed TCRB transcripts were sequenced. Data came from immunoSEQ multiplex PCR; TCRdb stores just in-frame clones and leaves some out. Here the sample spans around 300,000 clones, approximately 8.1% being singletons. The sequenced material came from central memory CD4+ T cells from blood. These receptors were collected from a woman aged 18 to 35 in good health.

The CDR3 coding sequence is TGTGCCTGGAGCCCTCAAAGGGCCCGGCTAACAGATACGCAGTATTTT. Translation gives CAWSPQRARLTDTQYF. The chain links TRBV30 to TRBJ2-3, with no clear D. Trimming shortened V by 3 bases and J by 3 bases, and 19 bases separated the two germline ends. Germline lookup yields CDR1 GTSNPN and CDR2 SVGIG (reference sequence). The CDR3 consists of 16 residues.

Comment on this clone: The same CDR3 also results from other DNA sequences found in this sample. The rearrangement joins TRBV27 to TRBJ1-5; unclear D gene. This CDR3 contains 12 residues. Germline lookup yields CDR1 MNHEY and CDR2 SMNVEV (reference sequence). Trimming shortened V by 5 bases and J by 6 bases, and 8 bases separated the two germline ends. This CDR3 reads CASSLLGQPQHF. The CDR3 DNA is TGTGCCAGCAGTCTGTTGGGTCAGCCCCAGCATTTT.

Of note for this clone: The sample contains more than one DNA sequence encoding this CDR3. The chain employs TRBV29-1 and TRBJ2-1; possible D gene TRBD2, 7 bases. Germline V gene lookup returns CDR1 SQVTM and CDR2 ANQGSEA. Trimming removed 7 bases at V and 0 bases at J, with 13 bases between. The CDR3 contains 14 residues. CDR3 sequence reads: CSGGGAPSYNEQFF. CDR3 bases: TGCAGCGGAGGGGGGGCCCCCTCCTACAATGAGCAGTTCTTC.

The genes are TRBV5-4 and TRBJ1-5; 7 bases map to TRBD1. The J segment lost 4 bases and the V segment lost 2 bases, leaving 9 bases of the junction unmatched. Germline V gene data show CDR1 as SGHNT and CDR2 as YYREEE (reference sequence). The CDR3 covers 16 residues. CDR3 bases: TGTGCCAGCAGCTTACGATCCGGGACAGAGAATCAGCCCCAGCATTTT. It encodes CASSLRSGTENQPQHF. Full variable domain (missing parts from reference TRBV5-4 and TRBJ1-5): ETGVTQSPTHLIKTRGQQVTLRCSSQSGHNTVSWYQQALGQGPQFIFQYYREEENGRGNFPPRFSGLQFPNYSSELNVNALELDDSALYLCASSLRSGTENQPQHFGDGTRLSIL.

V gene TRBV9 combines with J gene TRBJ2-1; maybe TRBD2 (6 bases). The CDR3 contains 15 residues. The V end lost 0 bases, the J end lost 2 bases, and 9 bases lay between the germline ends. CDR1 SGDLS and CDR2 YYNGEE come from the germline V gene. CDR3 amino acids: CASSVGDFPYNEQFF. The CDR3 bases are TGTGCCAGCAGCGTAGGGGACTTCCCCTACAATGAGCAGTTCTTC.

This clone has just a few counts. A read error is the likely source, as a far larger clone sits one nucleotide away. This sample also contains other DNA sequences that code for the same CDR3. The chain recombines TRBV29-1 with TRBJ2-1; 8 positions agree with TRBD2. CDR3 size: 15 residues. With V trimmed by 6 bases and J by 6 bases, 13 bases remained unmatched. Germline values: CDR1 SQVTM, CDR2 ANQGSEA. CDR3: CSVDRPGGGSNEQFF. The CDR3 region has the DNA TGCAGCGTGGACCGCCCCGGGGGGGGGAGCAATGAGCAGTTCTTC.

The chain combines TRBV6-1 with TRBJ1-3, with D tentatively TRBD1 (6 bases). Germline V gives CDR1 MNHNS, CDR2 SASEGT. The CDR3 has 14 residues. Between the trimmed V and J ends, which lost 10 bases and 5 bases, there was a span of 18 bases. CDR3 amino acids: CATRGSWGRNTIYF. In nucleotides, the CDR3 is TGTGCCACCAGGGGCTCATGGGGGAGAAACACCATATATTTT.

The chain combines TRBV2 with TRBJ2-7; 9 bases agree with TRBD1. Losses at the gene ends were 7 bases for V and 3 bases for J; bases not matched to a gene: 16. The CDR3 length is 17 residues. The germline V gene has CDR1 SNHLY and CDR2 FYNNEI. The CDR3 reads CASTGTGRFPPFYEQYF. CDR3 DNA: TGTGCCAGCACCGGGACAGGGAGATTCCCACCCTTCTACGAGCAGTACTTC. Full variable domain (rest looked up from reference TRBV2 and TRBJ2-7): EPEVTQTPSHQVTQMGQEVILRCVPISNHLYFYWYRQILGQKVEFLVSFYNNEISEKSEIFDDQFSVERPDGSNFTLKIRSTKLEDSAMYFCASTGTGRFPPFYEQYFGPGTRLTVT.

This clone was observed a few times. CDR3 coding DNA: TGTGCCAGCAGCACCCGACAGGGGGCGTGGGAGACCCAGTACTTC. Protein: CASSTRQGAWETQYF. The chain has TRBV7-2 and TRBJ2-5, with 10 bases aligning to TRBD1. Germline lookup yields CDR1 SGHTA and CDR2 FQGNSA. The CDR3 is 15 residues long. V lost 5 bases to trimming and J lost 5 bases; unmatched junction nucleotides: 8.

This clone has just a few counts. The chain couples TRBV11-1 to TRBJ2-1, with 10 bases aligning to TRBD2. Looked up from germline, CDR1 is SGHAT and CDR2 is FQDESV (reference sequence). The CDR3 totals 15 residues. With 2 bases clipped from V and 6 bases from J, the junction kept 4 bases outside the gene matches. CDR3 DNA: TGTGCCAGCAGCTTAAGCGGGGGGGCCGCCAATGAGCAGTTCTTC. Translated, it gives CASSLSGGAANEQFF.

This clone was seen a few times. V gene TRBV30 combines with J gene TRBJ1-2; D not certain. The CDR3 extends over 13 amino acids. Deletions cut 0 bases from V and 8 bases from J, with 13 bases between. In germline, CDR1 is GTSNPN, CDR2 SVGIG (reference sequence). The CDR3 loop is CAWSVLRAGGYTF. CDR3 coding DNA: TGTGCCTGGAGTGTACTAAGGGCGGGAGGCTACACCTTC.

For this clone: One end of the junction does not line up with germline, which may come from a read error. This chain joins TRBV5-4 and TRBJ1-1; D is ambiguous. This CDR3 has 16 residues. Germline-derived CDR1 and CDR2 are SGHNT and YYREEE (reference sequence). Here the CDR3 reads CASSQGVNRLNTEAFF. CDR3 coding DNA: TGCGCCAGCAGCCAAGGCGTGAACAGACTGAACACTGAAGCTTTCTTT.

This clone was seen only a few times. The V gene is TRBV6-1, the J gene TRBJ2-3; D gene uncertain. The CDR3 is made up of 12 amino acids. The V end lost 6 bases, the J end lost 4 bases, and 8 bases lay between the germline ends. Germline assignment: CDR1 MNHNS and CDR2 SASEGT. The CDR3 DNA follows: TGTGCCAGCAGCCAAAGATCAGATACGCAGTATTTT. It specifies CASSQRSDTQYF.

The rearrangement links TRBV15 to TRBJ2-1; D remains ambiguous. Germline lookup yields CDR1 LNHNV and CDR2 YYDKDF (reference sequence). The CDR3 extends over 17 amino acids. V shed 0 bases and J shed 4 bases, with 16 bases lying between them. The DNA for the CDR3 is TGTGCCACCAGCAGAGATCCCCCCGGGCGGCCATACAATGAGCAGTTCTTC. This codes for CATSRDPPGRPYNEQFF.

This clone was recorded a few times. The V call is TRBV7-6, the J call TRBJ2-1, with 7 positions matching TRBD1. The V gene's germline CDR1 is SGHVS and CDR2 FNYEAQ. There are 15 residues in the CDR3. V dropped 6 bases and J dropped 2; count of bases not matched to a gene: 7. CDR3 nucleotide sequence: TGTGCCAGCAGTCCTACAGGGGCCGCCTACAATGAGCAGTTCTTC. As protein: CASSPTGAAYNEQFF.

This clone was seen a handful of times. The chain links TRBV7-5 to TRBJ2-7; whether TRBD2, the table's D call, matches the DNA was not checked. TRBV7-5 is shown as a pseudogene. This CDR3 has 12 amino acids. The CDR3 is CASSSRRSEQYV. The CDR3 nucleotides read TGTGCCAGCAGCTCCCGGCGGAGCGAGCAGTACGTC.

This clone was counted a few times. CDR3 bases: TGTGCCAGCAGCTTAGGACTAGCGGGGCAAGAGACCCAGTACTTC. Its translation is CASSLGLAGQETQYF. The gene calls are TRBV7-9 and TRBJ2-5, with TRBD2 matching 11 bases. The CDR3 extends over 15 amino acids. Germline CDR1 is SEHNR and CDR2 is FQNEAQ (reference sequence). Trimming at V came to 1 base and at J to 2 bases, leaving 0 bases not matched to a gene. Full variable domain (outside the CDR3, taken from reference TRBV7-9 and TRBJ2-5): DTGVSQNPRHKITKRGQNVTFRCDPISEHNRLYWYRQTLGQGPEFLTYFQNEAQLEKSRLLSDRFSAERPKGSFSTLEIQRTEQGDSAMYLCASSLGLAGQETQYFGPGTRLLVL.

The rearrangement joins TRBV7-9 to TRBJ1-4, with D unclear. Trimming stripped 1 base from V and 3 bases from J, with 9 bases between. The CDR3 consists of 15 residues. Germline V gene data show CDR1 as SEHNR and CDR2 as FQNEAQ (reference sequence). The CDR3 DNA follows: TGTGCCAGCAGCTTAGGCCGGGCCGCTAATGAAAAACTGTTTTTT. This gives the protein CASSLGRAANEKLFF.

This clone was recorded a few times. J is TRBJ2-1 and V is TRBV7-9; D might be TRBD2 (5 bases). The CDR3 is 14 residues long. Germline V gene lookup returns CDR1 SEHNR and CDR2 FQNEAQ (reference sequence). Trimming pared 4 bases from V and 4 bases from J, leaving 11 bases between. The CDR3 bases are TGTGCCAGCAGCTCCCGGGATGCATACAATGAGCAGTTCTTC. The encoded protein is CASSSRDAYNEQFF. Supplemented by reference TRBV7-9 and TRBJ2-1, the full variable domain reads DTGVSQNPRHKITKRGQNVTFRCDPISEHNRLYWYRQTLGQGPEFLTYFQNEAQLEKSRLLSDRFSAERPKGSFSTLEIQRTEQGDSAMYLCASSSRDAYNEQFFGPGTRLTVL.